This is a list of T cell receptor beta chains from one sample in a study of CD8 T cells in ankylosing spondylitis. MiXCR, applied by TCRdb to the 5' RACE reads, yields one record per CDR3 protein. Here the sample spans 240,000 or so distinct CDR3 sequences, 9.5% to 12% being singletons. The source material was blood, either unsorted or a sorted T cell fraction (not recorded which). Source of these receptors: a male donor with ankylosing spondylitis or in good health (not recorded which). CDR3s include the opening cysteine and the closing phenylalanine or tryptophan. D genes are given only for firm matches. Rows give clone size only sometimes, using once, few, many, or a class for an expanded clone.

CDR3 | DNA | V | size | J | D
CASSSGGPDTQYF | TGTGCCAGCAGCTCCGGGGGGCCAGATACGCAGTATTTT | TRBV11-3 | . | TRBJ2-3 | .
CASSVTQSTDTQYF | TGTGCCAGCAGCGTCACACAGAGCACAGATACGCAGTATTTT | TRBV7-8 | many | TRBJ2-3 | .
CASSLAPQYSEQFF | TGTGCCAGCAGCTTGGCCCCGCAGTACAGTGAGCAGTTCTTC | TRBV5-6 | . | TRBJ2-1 | .
CATTGETNTEAFF | TGTGCCACCACGGGTGAGACGAACACTGAAGCTTTCTTT | TRBV15 | few | TRBJ1-1 | .
CASSLDLAGEVTDTQYF | TGTGCCAGCAGCTTAGATCTCGCGGGAGAAGTCACAGATACGCAGTATTTT | TRBV11-2 | . | TRBJ2-3 | TRBD2
CASSRDSGTETQYF | TGTGCCAGCAGCCGTGATTCCGGGACAGAGACCCAGTACTTC | TRBV14 | . | TRBJ2-5 | .
CASSVSLNTEAFF | TGTGCCAGCAGCGTGAGTCTGAACACTGAAGCTTTCTTT | TRBV14 | many | TRBJ1-1 | .
CASNRDRGRTQYF | TGTGCCAGCAACAGGGACAGGGGGCGGACGCAGTATTTT | TRBV28 | . | TRBJ2-3 | TRBD1
CASSDGTANTEAFF | TGCGCCAGCAGCGATGGGACGGCGAACACTGAAGCTTTCTTT | TRBV5-1 | many | TRBJ1-1 | .
CASSFAPANYGYTF | TGTGCCAGCAGCTTCGCGCCAGCTAACTATGGCTACACCTTC | TRBV7-3 | . | TRBJ1-2 | .
CSADPGRQSYEQYF | TGCAGTGCTGACCCGGGACGCCAATCCTACGAGCAGTACTTC | TRBV20-1 | many | TRBJ2-7 | .
CASSLVWVPWNNEQFF | TGTGCCAGCAGTTTAGTTTGGGTCCCGTGGAACAATGAGCAGTTCTTC | TRBV27 | many | TRBJ2-1 | .
CASSGGETQYF | TGTGCCAGCAGTGGCGGTGAGACCCAGTACTTC | TRBV2 | many | TRBJ2-5 | .
CASSLGLAGAESYEQYF | TGCGCCAGCAGCTTGGGACTAGCGGGGGCCGAATCCTACGAGCAGTACTTC | TRBV5-1 | many | TRBJ2-7 | TRBD2
CSVDGLASGANTDTQYF | TGCAGCGTTGATGGGCTCGCTAGCGGGGCAAACACAGATACGCAGTATTTT | TRBV29-1 | . | TRBJ2-3 | TRBD2
CASSLEGASGTQETQYF | TGCGCCAGCAGCTTGGAGGGGGCTAGCGGGACCCAAGAGACCCAGTACTTC | TRBV5-1 | few | TRBJ2-5 | TRBD2
CASSNRQGFSNQPQHF | TGTGCCAGCAGTAACAGACAGGGGTTTAGCAATCAGCCCCAGCATTTT | TRBV12-3/TRBV12-4 | many | TRBJ1-5 | TRBD1
CASSLLGTGLNEQFF | TGTGCCAGCAGTTTGCTAGGGACGGGGCTAAATGAGCAGTTCTTC | TRBV12-3/TRBV12-4 | . | TRBJ2-1 | .
CASSRGLAGIDSYEQYF | TGTGCCAGCAGTCGAGGACTAGCGGGGATTGACTCCTACGAGCAGTACTTC | TRBV6-1 | . | TRBJ2-7 | TRBD2
CASSLPGQGSTGELFF | TGTGCCAGCAGTTTGCCGGGACAGGGGTCCACCGGGGAGCTGTTTTTT | TRBV6-5 | many | TRBJ2-2 | TRBD1
CASSRLIRQGAEAFF | TGCGCCAGCAGCCGCCTGATTCGACAGGGCGCTGAAGCTTTCTTT | TRBV4-1 | many | TRBJ1-1 | TRBD1
CAIGQGFETQYF | TGTGCCATCGGACAGGGCTTTGAGACCCAGTACTTC | TRBV7-9 | few | TRBJ2-5 | TRBD1
CASSLMAGGEQFF | TGTGCCAGCAGCTTAATGGCGGGTGGTGAGCAGTTCTTC | TRBV7-2 | few | TRBJ2-1 | .
CASSYGQGADEQFF | TGTGCCAGCAGTTACGGACAGGGGGCAGATGAGCAGTTCTTC | TRBV2 | many | TRBJ2-1 | TRBD1
CASSFGTELTGELFF | TGTGCCAGCAGTTTTGGGACAGAATTAACCGGGGAGCTGTTTTTT | TRBV12-3/TRBV12-4 | many | TRBJ2-2 | TRBD1
CSTQGVGAKNIQYF | TGCAGTACTCAGGGAGTAGGGGCCAAAAACATTCAGTACTTC | TRBV20-1 | many | TRBJ2-4 | .
CASSYSGDTTTDTQYF | TGTGCCAGCAGTTACTCGGGGGACACCACCACAGATACGCAGTATTTT | TRBV6-5 | few | TRBJ2-3 | .
CASSEIAADEKLFF | TGTGCCAGCAGTGAAATCGCAGCCGATGAAAAACTGTTTTTT | TRBV25-1 | . | TRBJ1-4 | .
CAGSQEPGIQETQYF | TGTGCCGGCAGCCAAGAGCCTGGAATACAAGAGACCCAGTACTTC | TRBV4-2 | . | TRBJ2-5 | .
CASSLVRDPPLNTIYF | TGTGCCAGCAGCTTAGTTAGAGACCCACCTTTAAACACCATATATTTT | TRBV7-8 | many | TRBJ1-3 | .
CASSSVGVHNEQFF | TGTGCCAGCAGCTCGGTTGGTGTTCACAATGAGCAGTTCTTC | TRBV5-5 | many | TRBJ2-1 | .
CASSYTRGNSPLHF | TGTGCCAGCAGTTATACCCGGGGCAATTCACCCCTCCACTTT | TRBV6-5 | many | TRBJ1-6 | .
CASSQGVTGELFF | TGTGCCAGCAGCCAGGGGGTGACCGGGGAGCTGTTTTTT | TRBV7-6 | . | TRBJ2-2 | TRBD1
CASSQEGGYTF | TGTGCCAGCAGCCAAGAGGGTGGCTACACCTTC | TRBV4-2 | . | TRBJ1-2 | .
CASTRTGGETQYF | TGTGCCAGCACCCGGACAGGGGGCGAGACCCAGTACTTC | TRBV12-3/TRBV12-4 | many | TRBJ2-5 | TRBD1
CASNGQGGPYEQYF | TGTGCCAGCAATGGACAGGGGGGACCCTACGAGCAGTACTTC | TRBV28 | many | TRBJ2-7 | TRBD1
CASSQEDKFYEQYF | TGTGCCAGCAGCCAAGAGGACAAATTCTACGAGCAGTACTTC | TRBV3-1 | . | TRBJ2-7 | .
CASSLPANEAFF | TGCGCCAGCAGCCTCCCCGCGAATGAAGCTTTCTTT | TRBV5-1 | many | TRBJ1-1 | .
CASSLAGDPGNTIYF | TGCGCCAGCAGCTTGGCGGGCGATCCTGGAAACACCATATATTTT | TRBV5-1 | . | TRBJ1-3 | .
CASSPGLAENEQFF | TGTGCCAGCTCACCTGGACTAGCGGAGAATGAGCAGTTCTTC | TRBV18 | . | TRBJ2-1 | TRBD2
CASSLRQFSRYNSPLHF | TGTGCCAGCAGTTTGAGACAGTTCTCTCGCTATAATTCACCCCTCCACTTT | TRBV27 | many | TRBJ1-6 | .
CASSLGRANYNEQFF | TGTGCCAGCAGCTTAGGGAGGGCCAACTACAATGAGCAGTTCTTC | TRBV11-2 | many | TRBJ2-1 | .
CSATKDATNEKLFF | TGCAGTGCTACCAAAGATGCAACTAATGAAAAACTGTTTTTT | TRBV20-1 | many | TRBJ1-4 | .
CSARDVNTEAFF | TGCAGTGCTAGAGATGTAAACACTGAAGCTTTCTTT | TRBV20-1 | many | TRBJ1-1 | .